This T cell receptor (beta chain) was identified in a study of a mutant IDH1 vaccine in newly diagnosed glioma. Study context: Treated patients comprised about 60% males and 37.5% females, mean age roughly 44 years. Patients had received radiotherapy, temozolomide, or both previously, most receiving both. Study-wide results and limits: Among patients, around 93% showed immune responses induced by the vaccine.

Germline assignment: CDR1 LNHDA and CDR2 SQIVND (reference sequence). With 7 bases clipped from V and 3 bases from J, the junction kept 9 bases outside the gene matches. The CDR3 is 15 residues long. Of note for this clone: The antigen remains unidentified.

Time point meaning: baseline, week 1 (first vaccination visit). This sample's treatment: pre-vaccination baseline after standard-of-care therapy. Every donor had a new WHO grade 3 or 4 astrocytoma that was IDH1-mutant, with loss of nuclear ATRX. The data were produced by immunoSEQ multiplex PCR, yet TCRdb's version contains in-frame clones alone and is incomplete. The data hold around 54,000 clones, with roughly 80% observed a single time. The chain is built from TRBV19 and TRBJ2-7, with 10 bases matching TRBD2. The sequence came from a man aged 18 to 30 with glioma. The sequencing used PBMCs, collected from a glioma patient treated with radiotherapy, temozolomide or both. The CDR3 nucleotides are TGTGCCAGTACCTTTAGACTAGCGGGCGTCTACGAGCAGTACTTC. The encoded protein is CASTFRLAGVYEQYF.